Listed below are T cell receptor beta chains from one sample, sequenced in a study of T-cell memory formation after mild COVID-19. Using its own MiXCR run on the 5' RACE reads, TCRdb lists one record per CDR3 protein. The sample includes 450,000 to 650,000 distinct CDR3 sequences, roughly 20% of them seen just once. Sequenced input: PBMCs or a T cell subset sorted from them (not recorded which). The receptors derive from an adult woman who had mild COVID-19 (a few samples of this study predate the infection). Cell type and time point are not known. The CDR3 runs from the conserved cysteine through the conserved F or W. D genes are given only for firm matches. Size is omitted from some rows. Given values are once, few, many or a class for expanded clones.

-	TRBD1	TRBV20-1	TRBJ2-1	TGCAGTGCTATCACAAGACAGGGGGCTGGGAGAGATGAGCAGTTCTTC	CSAITRQGAGRDEQFF
few	TRBD2	TRBV20-1	TRBJ2-5	TGCAGTGCTAGTACCGTCCGGGGGGGGACCCAGTACTTC	CSASTVRGGTQYF
-	-	TRBV24-1	TRBJ2-7	TGTGCCACCAGTGATTCACGCGGCGAGTCCTACGAGCAGTACTTC	CATSDSRGESYEQYF
-	TRBD1	TRBV6-5	TRBJ1-6	TGTGCCAGCAGTTATGAAGTCCGACAGGGATACAATTCACCCCTCCACTTT	CASSYEVRQGYNSPLHF
few	TRBD2	TRBV6-5	TRBJ2-1	TGTGCCAGCAGGGCACACGCTAGCGGGAGCTACAATGAGCAGTTCTTC	CASRAHASGSYNEQFF
-	-	TRBV12-3/TRBV12-4	TRBJ2-6	TGTGCCAGCAGTAAGACAAAATCTGGGGCCAACGTCCTGACTTTC	CASSKTKSGANVLTF
-	-	TRBV12-3/TRBV12-4	TRBJ2-1	TGTGCCAGCACCACAAAGGGGTTCAATGAGCAGTTCTTC	CASTTKGFNEQFF
few	TRBD2	TRBV27	TRBJ2-5	TGTGCCAGCAGTTTAGAAGCGGGGCATCTCCAAGAGACCCAGTACTTC	CASSLEAGHLQETQYF
-	-	TRBV12-3/TRBV12-4	TRBJ1-2	TGTGCCAGCAGTTTAGACGGAATGGCAGTTGGCTACACCTTC	CASSLDGMAVGYTF
-	TRBD1	TRBV7-2	TRBJ2-5	TGTGCCAGCAGCCCCAGCAGGACAGGGGTTGAGACCCAGTACTTC	CASSPSRTGVETQYF
once	-	TRBV20-1	TRBJ2-2	TGCAGTGCTAGAAAGGGAGGCACCGGGGAGCTGTTTTTT	CSARKGGTGELFF
few	-	TRBV7-9	TRBJ1-1	TGTGCCAGCAGCTTAGGGATTGGGGACACTGAAGCTTTCTTT	CASSLGIGDTEAFF
few	TRBD2	TRBV29-1	TRBJ2-1	TGCAGCGATGGACTAGCGGGTTACAATGAGCAGTTCTTC	CSDGLAGYNEQFF
-	TRBD2	TRBV25-1	TRBJ2-3	TGTGCCACCTGGACTAGCGCAGATACGCAGTATTTT	CATWTSADTQYF
few	TRBD2	TRBV6-1	TRBJ2-2	TGTGCCAGCAGAGCGGGACCCGACACCGGGGAGCTGTTTTTT	CASRAGPDTGELFF
few	TRBD2	TRBV5-6	TRBJ2-2	TGTGCCAGCAGCCAGGGACTAGCGGGTTACACCGGGGAGCTGTTTTTT	CASSQGLAGYTGELFF
few	TRBD1	TRBV6-6	TRBJ1-1	TGTGCCAGCACAGGGGGGGTAGTTGAAGCTTTCTTT	CASTGGVVEAFF
-	TRBD1	TRBV18	TRBJ1-2	TGTGCCAGCTCACCTTGGGACAGAGGTGGCTACACCTTC	CASSPWDRGGYTF
-	-	TRBV2	TRBJ1-1	TGTGCCAGCAAGACAGGCCCCACTGAAGCTTTCTTT	CASKTGPTEAFF
-	TRBD2	TRBV18	TRBJ2-1	TGTGCCAGCTACCGGGAGGGAGACAATGAGCAGTTCTTC	CASYREGDNEQFF
few	-	TRBV10-2	TRBJ1-5	TGCGCCAGCAGTGAGTCACCCCAGGGGAGGAAGCCCCAGCATTTT	CASSESPQGRKPQHF
few	-	TRBV27	TRBJ1-4	TGTGCCAGCAGTTTAAAAGGGGCGTATGAAAAACTGTTTTTT	CASSLKGAYEKLFF
-	-	TRBV5-6	TRBJ1-5	TGTGCCAGCAGCTTGCTGGGGGGCCGCAATCAGCCCCAGCATTTT	CASSLLGGRNQPQHF
few	-	TRBV28	TRBJ2-1	TGTGCCAGCGGGGACGAGGCCAATGAGCAGTTCTTC	CASGDEANEQFF
-	TRBD2	TRBV7-2	TRBJ2-3	TGTGCCAGCACCTTGGCCACGGGACTAGATATAGATACGCAGTATTTT	CASTLATGLDIDTQYF
few	TRBD2	TRBV7-2	TRBJ2-3	TGTGCCAGCAGCCCCTTATTTTGGACTAGCGGCACAGATACGCAGTATTTT	CASSPLFWTSGTDTQYF
few	-	TRBV18	TRBJ2-5	TGTGCCAGCTCACCACGAGAAGAGACCCAGTACTTC	CASSPREETQYF
many	TRBD2	TRBV5-1	TRBJ2-5	TGCGCCAGCAGTCCCGGGACTAGCGGGCCGGAGACCCAGTACTTC	CASSPGTSGPETQYF
many	-	TRBV6-2/TRBV6-3	TRBJ1-2	TGTGCCAGCAGTGCGGACCGGGGGCACGGCTACACCTTC	CASSADRGHGYTF
-	TRBD2	TRBV6-2/TRBV6-3	TRBJ2-1	TGTGCCAGCAGTCCCACCGGACTAGCCGCCAATGAGCAGTTCTTC	CASSPTGLAANEQFF
-	-	TRBV3-1	TRBJ2-7	TGTGCCAGCAGCCAAGCACCCGCGGAGCGGTACTTC	CASSQAPAERYF
few	TRBD1	TRBV7-8	TRBJ2-7	TGTGCCACCAACCGGGACAGGGCCTCCTACGAGCAGTACTTC	CATNRDRASYEQYF
few	-	TRBV24-1	TRBJ2-7	TGTGCCACGTACCCAGGCTACGAGCAGTACTTC	CATYPGYEQYF
-	TRBD2	TRBV12-3/TRBV12-4	TRBJ2-7	TGTGCCAGCAGTCCCCTTAGCGGGAGGGAAAGCTACGAGCAGTACTTC	CASSPLSGRESYEQYF
many	-	TRBV5-1	TRBJ2-3	TGCGCCAGCAGCCGGGAGAGCACAGATACGCAGTATTTT	CASSRESTDTQYF
-	TRBD1	TRBV20-1	TRBJ1-2	TGCAGTGCTAGCCGGACCCAGGGGGGGAACCTTTATGGCTACACCTTC	CSASRTQGGNLYGYTF
-	-	TRBV27	TRBJ2-3	TGTGCCAGCAGCCTGTTGCCGGGGGGCAAAGATACGCAGTATTTT	CASSLLPGGKDTQYF
few	TRBD1	TRBV5-1	TRBJ2-7	TGCGCCAGCAGCTCCTTGACAGGGACGCCGGGGGAGCAGTACTTC	CASSSLTGTPGEQYF
-	TRBD1	TRBV11-3	TRBJ1-1	TGTGCCAGCAGCCATCACCGGACAGGGTGGAGGACTGAAGCTTTCTTT	CASSHHRTGWRTEAFF
-	-	TRBV29-1	TRBJ1-1	TGCAGCGTTGAGGGGACCCTGGGGAACACTGAAGCTTTCTTT	CSVEGTLGNTEAFF
many	TRBD1	TRBV6-4	TRBJ2-1	TGTGCCAGCAGTGACTCGGGGACAGTGTACAATGAGCAGTTCTTC	CASSDSGTVYNEQFF
many	-	TRBV20-1	TRBJ1-4	TGCAGTGCCACCGGGGGGGGGTCGAATGAAAAACTGTTTTTT	CSATGGGSNEKLFF
few	-	TRBV6-5	TRBJ2-2	TGTGCCAGCAGTTACGGGGGAGGACGGGTCGGGGAGCTGTTTTTT	CASSYGGGRVGELFF
few	-	TRBV24-1	TRBJ2-1	TGTGCCACCAGTTGGACGGATCGGACCGGATCCTACAATGAGCAGTTCTTC	CATSWTDRTGSYNEQFF
many	-	TRBV24-1	TRBJ2-3	TGTGCCACCAGCGCAGGTAATCCTACAGATACGCAGTATTTT	CATSAGNPTDTQYF
-	-	TRBV25-1	TRBJ2-7	TGTGCCAGCAGTGGGGAGCTACGAGGGCAGTACTTC	CASSGELRGQYF
-	-	TRBV7-8	TRBJ2-2	TGTGCCAGCAAAACGAACACCGGGGAGCTGTTTTTT	CASKTNTGELFF
many	TRBD2	TRBV7-9	TRBJ2-7	TGTGCCAGCAGCTTAAGCGGGAAATCCTACGAGCAGTACTTC	CASSLSGKSYEQYF
-	-	TRBV9	TRBJ2-7	TGTGCCAGCAGCGTGGGAGCACTCGGGGTCGGCGAGCAGTACTTC	CASSVGALGVGEQYF
few	TRBD2	TRBV3-1	TRBJ2-2	TGTGCCAGCAGCCAACCAGGACTAGCGGGGGACACCGGGGAGCTGTTTTTT	CASSQPGLAGDTGELFF
few	-	TRBV6-2/TRBV6-3	TRBJ2-4	TGTGCCAGCAGCTCCGGGACGGCCAAAGCCAAAAACATTCAGTACTTC	CASSSGTAKAKNIQYF
few	-	TRBV24-1	TRBJ2-3	TGTGCCACCAGTGATCCTCACCACGGCACAGATACGCAGTATTTT	CATSDPHHGTDTQYF
few	-	TRBV27	TRBJ1-2	TGTGCCAGCAGTAATTTTTGGGACCCCCGGGAGGTAGAAGGCTACACCTTC	CASSNFWDPREVEGYTF
once	-	TRBV12-3/TRBV12-4	TRBJ2-5	TGTGCCAGCAGTGGGCATCGGGCCCAAGAGACCCAGTACTTC	CASSGHRAQETQYF
-	-	TRBV5-4	TRBJ1-4	TGTGCCAGCAGCTCTCACAACGAAGACAGTGAAAAACTGTTTTTT	CASSSHNEDSEKLFF
-	TRBD2	TRBV5-4	TRBJ2-5	TGTGCCAGCAGCTTAACTAGCGGCAAAGAGACCCAGTACTTC	CASSLTSGKETQYF
-	-	TRBV12-3/TRBV12-4	TRBJ1-3	TGTGCCAGCGGGGGGACTCCTGGAAACACCATATATTTT	CASGGTPGNTIYF
few	TRBD2	TRBV29-1	TRBJ2-5	TGCAGCGTTGAGGGACTAGCGGGAGGGGAGACCCAGTACTTC	CSVEGLAGGETQYF
few	-	TRBV5-1	TRBJ2-5	TGCGCCAGCAATGAGGGAGGCCCACAAGAGACCCAGTACTTC	CASNEGGPQETQYF
-	TRBD2	TRBV7-8	TRBJ2-5	TGTGCCAGCAGCCCGACTAGCGGGGGGGCCTCGGAGACCCAGTACTTC	CASSPTSGGASETQYF